This T cell receptor beta chain was recovered during a study of Ad26.COV2.S vaccination and SARS-CoV-2 variants. This table comes from immunoSEQ multiplex PCR, and its TCRdb copy is limited to in-frame clones, with some not included. The sample lists around 370,000 clones, around 90% occurring once. Germline V gene sequence: CDR1 SQVTM, CDR2 ANQGSEA. Trimming shortened V by 6 bases and J by 4 bases, and 21 bases separated the two germline ends. CDR3 length equals 15 residues. A word on this clone: Its antigen remains unknown.

The study's findings and limits: Vaccinees and placebo recipients showed similar non-spike TCR breadth.

The receptor was isolated from a human donor who had recovered from COVID-19. V and J are TRBV29-1 and TRBJ1-2; perhaps TRBD1 as D (5 bases). Sequencing used peripheral blood, obtained after recovery from COVID-19. CDR3 loop: CSVAPLPGTPYGYTF. Here the CDR3 DNA reads TGCAGCGTCGCACCTCTGCCCGGGACCCCCTATGGCTACACCTTC.